Listed below are T cell receptor beta chains from one sample, sequenced in a study of metastatic and nonmetastatic thyroid tumors. TCRdb re-called the PCR reads via MiXCR. The sample contains 30,000 to 35,000 clones, approximately 32% of which appear only once. The sequenced material came from blood. All receptors come from a female donor with papillary thyroid cancer or a benign thyroid nodule (not recorded which). Some clones in this sample may be carry-over from other donors' samples. The CDR3 runs from the conserved cysteine through the conserved F or W. Each record gives: V gene, D gene, clone size, J gene, CDR3 DNA, CDR3 protein. The D gene is left open where the match is weak. Size is omitted from some rows. Given values are once, few, many or a class for expanded clones.

v_gene: TRBV6-1
d_gene: TRBD2
abundance: NA
j_gene: TRBJ2-1
CDR3nt: TGTGCCAGCACCTTCCTACTAGCGGTGGGGAGCATTGAGCTGTTCTTC
CDR3aa: CASTFLLAVGSIELFF

v_gene: TRBV20-1
d_gene: TRBD1
abundance: medium-sized
j_gene: TRBJ2-7
CDR3nt: TGCAGTGCTAGAGGCTCAGGGGGCTCGTACGAGCAGTACTTC
CDR3aa: CSARGSGGSYEQYF

v_gene: TRBV11-3
d_gene: NA
abundance: many
j_gene: TRBJ2-2
CDR3nt: TGTGCCAGCAGTCGAGGGGGGAACACCGGGGAGCTGTTTTTT
CDR3aa: CASSRGGNTGELFF

v_gene: TRBV6-2/TRBV6-3
d_gene: TRBD1
abundance: few
j_gene: TRBJ2-1
CDR3nt: TGTGCCAGCAGTTATCGGAACAGGGGGAATTCCTACAATGGGCAGTTCTTC
CDR3aa: CASSYRNRGNSYNGQFF

v_gene: TRBV10-1
d_gene: TRBD2
abundance: many
j_gene: TRBJ2-5
CDR3nt: TGCGCCAGCAGTGAGGGGCTAGCGGGCCCTGGAGAGACCCAGTACTTC
CDR3aa: CASSEGLAGPGETQYF

v_gene: TRBV6-1
d_gene: TRBD1
abundance: few
j_gene: TRBJ1-6
CDR3nt: TGTGCCAGCAGAGCTACAGGGGGAAATTCACCCCTCCACTTT
CDR3aa: CASRATGGNSPLHF

v_gene: TRBV10-1
d_gene: NA
abundance: NA
j_gene: TRBJ2-2
CDR3nt: TGCGCCAGCAGTGAATTGACAGGTGGCACCGTGGAGCTGTTTTTT
CDR3aa: CASSELTGGTVELFF

v_gene: TRBV6-9
d_gene: NA
abundance: few
j_gene: TRBJ2-1
CDR3nt: TGTGCCAGTAGTTATCTCACAGGGTGCGTACAGAGTGAGCAGTTCTTC
CDR3aa: CASSYLTGCVQSEQFF

v_gene: TRBV9
d_gene: NA
abundance: NA
j_gene: TRBJ2-2
CDR3nt: TGTGCCAGCAGCGGTCCTGGGGCGCGACACACCGGGGAGCTGTTTTTT
CDR3aa: CASSGPGARHTGELFF

v_gene: TRBV6-1
d_gene: TRBD1
abundance: medium-sized
j_gene: TRBJ2-1
CDR3nt: TGTGCCAGCAGTTCCGTCGGACAGGGTAGCAATGAGCAGTTCTTC
CDR3aa: CASSSVGQGSNEQFF

v_gene: TRBV9
d_gene: TRBD2
abundance: NA
j_gene: TRBJ2-7
CDR3nt: TGTGCCAGCAGCGCCCTCGGGGGGCTAGCGGGACCCTACGAGCAGTACTTC
CDR3aa: CASSALGGLAGPYEQYF

v_gene: TRBV2
d_gene: NA
abundance: few
j_gene: TRBJ2-7
CDR3nt: TGTGCCAGCAGGAAAACAGGGCCCCTATACGAGCAGTACTTC
CDR3aa: CASRKTGPLYEQYF

v_gene: TRBV28
d_gene: NA
abundance: NA
j_gene: TRBJ2-2
CDR3nt: TGTGCCAGCAGGAAAAACACCGGGGAGCTGTTTTTT
CDR3aa: CASRKNTGELFF

v_gene: TRBV6-2/TRBV6-3
d_gene: NA
abundance: NA
j_gene: TRBJ1-1
CDR3nt: TGTGCCAGCACTGCCCGGGAGAACACTGAAGCTTTCTTT
CDR3aa: CASTARENTEAFF

v_gene: TRBV3-1
d_gene: TRBD2
abundance: many
j_gene: TRBJ2-5
CDR3nt: TGTGCCAGCAGCCGCCGCGGAGCGGGGGACCAAGAGACCCAGTACTTC
CDR3aa: CASSRRGAGDQETQYF

v_gene: TRBV6-2/TRBV6-3
d_gene: NA
abundance: medium-sized
j_gene: TRBJ2-1
CDR3nt: TGTGCCAGCAATTTGGGGGCTTCCTACAATGAGCAGTTCTTC
CDR3aa: CASNLGASYNEQFF

v_gene: TRBV2
d_gene: NA
abundance: few
j_gene: TRBJ1-2
CDR3nt: TGTGCCAGCAGGAGGGGTTGGGTGCCGGGGGGTAACTATGGCTACACCTTC
CDR3aa: CASRRGWVPGGNYGYTF

v_gene: TRBV6-4
d_gene: NA
abundance: many
j_gene: TRBJ2-1
CDR3nt: TGTGCCAGCAGTGAGTCGGTAGAAGGGCAGAAGTTCTTC
CDR3aa: CASSESVEGQKFF

v_gene: TRBV2
d_gene: TRBD1
abundance: many
j_gene: TRBJ2-3
CDR3nt: TGTGCCAGCAGTGAAAGCCAGGGGGCGATGGGAGATACGCAGTATTTT
CDR3aa: CASSESQGAMGDTQYF

v_gene: TRBV3-1
d_gene: NA
abundance: many
j_gene: TRBJ2-3
CDR3nt: TGTGCCAGCAGCCAAGATGGGACGGAGGGAGATACGCAGTATTTT
CDR3aa: CASSQDGTEGDTQYF

v_gene: TRBV13
d_gene: NA
abundance: NA
j_gene: TRBJ2-5
CDR3nt: TGTGCCAGCAGCCCACCCCCCGGACGGGAGACCCAGTACTTC
CDR3aa: CASSPPPGRETQYF

v_gene: TRBV7-9
d_gene: NA
abundance: NA
j_gene: TRBJ1-1
CDR3nt: TGTGCCAGCAGCTTAGGATGTGTCGGAGGGGGAGCTTTCTTT
CDR3aa: CASSLGCVGGGAFF

v_gene: TRBV24-1
d_gene: TRBD1
abundance: NA
j_gene: TRBJ2-1
CDR3nt: TGTGCCACCAGTGTTGGACAGGCGTTCTATGAGCAGTTCTTC
CDR3aa: CATSVGQAFYEQFF

v_gene: TRBV11-3
d_gene: NA
abundance: NA
j_gene: TRBJ1-1
CDR3nt: TGTGCCAGCAGCTTACGCCGGGCAGGGAACACTGAAGCTTTCTTT
CDR3aa: CASSLRRAGNTEAFF

v_gene: TRBV20-1
d_gene: NA
abundance: NA
j_gene: TRBJ2-5
CDR3nt: TGCAGTGCTAGAGATCCGGATATTTTGTTGTTGGCTCAAGAGACCCAGTACTTC
CDR3aa: CSARDPDILLLAQETQYF

v_gene: TRBV12-3/TRBV12-4
d_gene: NA
abundance: NA
j_gene: TRBJ2-3
CDR3nt: TGTGCCAGCAGTTTTCGTGGGTTAGATACGCAGTATTTT
CDR3aa: CASSFRGLDTQYF

v_gene: TRBV20-1
d_gene: TRBD2
abundance: many
j_gene: TRBJ2-4
CDR3nt: TGCAGTGCTCCCTCAGGATTAGCGGGGCGAAACATTCAGTACTTC
CDR3aa: CSAPSGLAGRNIQYF

v_gene: TRBV28
d_gene: NA
abundance: few
j_gene: TRBJ1-2
CDR3nt: TGTGCCAGCAGCCAAATGGGGGGCTATTATGGAGGCTACACCTTC
CDR3aa: CASSQMGGYYGGYTF

v_gene: TRBV25-1
d_gene: TRBD2
abundance: many
j_gene: TRBJ2-3
CDR3nt: TGTGCCAGCTGCCCCGGGACTAGCGGGGGGAATACGCAGTATTTT
CDR3aa: CASCPGTSGGNTQYF

v_gene: TRBV28
d_gene: NA
abundance: medium-sized
j_gene: TRBJ1-2
CDR3nt: TGTGCCAGCAGTTCCTCCTTTGGGATAGCGCCGGTTAACTATGGCTACACCTTC
CDR3aa: CASSSSFGIAPVNYGYTF

v_gene: TRBV29-1
d_gene: TRBD1
abundance: many
j_gene: TRBJ2-7
CDR3nt: TGCAGCGCTCTAACCGGGACAGGGTCCTACGAGCAGTACTTC
CDR3aa: CSALTGTGSYEQYF

v_gene: TRBV5-1
d_gene: NA
abundance: many
j_gene: TRBJ1-6
CDR3nt: TGCGCCAGCAGCTTTAGCTCCTATAATTCACCCCTCCACTTT
CDR3aa: CASSFSSYNSPLHF

v_gene: TRBV20-1
d_gene: TRBD1
abundance: NA
j_gene: TRBJ1-2
CDR3nt: TGCAGTGCTAGTGCGACAGGGGAAGTTCTTGGTGGCTACACCTTC
CDR3aa: CSASATGEVLGGYTF

v_gene: TRBV2
d_gene: NA
abundance: few
j_gene: TRBJ2-3
CDR3nt: TGTGCCAGCAGTGAACGTGGTTTTTATACGCAGTATTTT
CDR3aa: CASSERGFYTQYF

v_gene: TRBV10-1
d_gene: NA
abundance: few
j_gene: TRBJ1-6
CDR3nt: TGCGCCAGCCTCGCCATCTATAATTCACCCCTCCACTTT
CDR3aa: CASLAIYNSPLHF

v_gene: TRBV20-1
d_gene: TRBD2
abundance: NA
j_gene: TRBJ2-1
CDR3nt: TGCAGTGCCCTCGGGCCTAGCGGATCTCTATACAATGAGCAGTTCTTC
CDR3aa: CSALGPSGSLYNEQFF

v_gene: TRBV7-6
d_gene: NA
abundance: NA
j_gene: TRBJ1-5
CDR3nt: TGTGCCAGCAGCTTATATGATATTGGAGGGAACCCTAATCAGCCCCAGCATTTT
CDR3aa: CASSLYDIGGNPNQPQHF

v_gene: TRBV4-2
d_gene: NA
abundance: NA
j_gene: TRBJ1-6
CDR3nt: TGTGCCAGCAGCCTAGAAAGGAGCCTCGACGGCGACACCCTCCACTTT
CDR3aa: CASSLERSLDGDTLHF

v_gene: TRBV5-6
d_gene: NA
abundance: NA
j_gene: TRBJ2-2
CDR3nt: TGTGCCAGCAGCTTGTTAGCGGATAACACCGGGGAGCTGTTTTTT
CDR3aa: CASSLLADNTGELFF

v_gene: TRBV11-2
d_gene: NA
abundance: many
j_gene: TRBJ1-2
CDR3nt: TGTGCCAGCAGCTTATTAGGACAAGGCTATGGCTACACCTTC
CDR3aa: CASSLLGQGYGYTF

v_gene: TRBV20-1
d_gene: NA
abundance: NA
j_gene: TRBJ1-5
CDR3nt: TGCAGTGCTAGAGAGGGGGGTCAGCCCCAGCATTTT
CDR3aa: CSAREGGQPQHF

v_gene: TRBV11-2
d_gene: TRBD1
abundance: NA
j_gene: TRBJ1-2
CDR3nt: TGTGCCAGCAGGTTAACAGGGGGACATGGCTACACCTTC
CDR3aa: CASRLTGGHGYTF

v_gene: TRBV20-1
d_gene: TRBD2
abundance: NA
j_gene: TRBJ2-1
CDR3nt: TGCAGTGCGATCCCTAGCGGGCCCGAGAATGAGCAGTTCTTC
CDR3aa: CSAIPSGPENEQFF

v_gene: TRBV11-2
d_gene: TRBD1
abundance: many
j_gene: TRBJ2-6
CDR3nt: TGTGCCAGCAGCCAGGGACAGGGGGCGCCTGGGGCCAACGTCCTGACTTTC
CDR3aa: CASSQGQGAPGANVLTF

v_gene: TRBV24-1
d_gene: TRBD1
abundance: medium-sized
j_gene: TRBJ2-7
CDR3nt: TGTGCCACCAGTGGGACAGGGGGCCACGAGCAGTACTTC
CDR3aa: CATSGTGGHEQYF

v_gene: TRBV20-1
d_gene: NA
abundance: NA
j_gene: TRBJ1-2
CDR3nt: TGCAGTGCTAGAAAAACCCCGGGGGGCCAAGGAGGCTACACCTTC
CDR3aa: CSARKTPGGQGGYTF

v_gene: TRBV14
d_gene: NA
abundance: NA
j_gene: TRBJ2-1
CDR3nt: TGTGCCAGCAGCCACCACAGGTCGGCGAGGGACCCCTACAATGAGCAGTTCTTC
CDR3aa: CASSHHRSARDPYNEQFF

v_gene: TRBV15
d_gene: NA
abundance: few
j_gene: TRBJ2-7
CDR3nt: TGTGCCACCATCATCGACGGGCTCGTCGTCTACGAGCAGTACTTC
CDR3aa: CATIIDGLVVYEQYF

v_gene: TRBV4-1
d_gene: NA
abundance: many
j_gene: TRBJ2-1
CDR3nt: TGCGCCAGCGGGGGGCAGATCTACAATGAGCAGTTCTTC
CDR3aa: CASGGQIYNEQFF

v_gene: TRBV28
d_gene: NA
abundance: NA
j_gene: TRBJ1-2
CDR3nt: TGTGCCAGCAGCGTAGGGAGGGTGGCGAACTATGGCTACACCTTC
CDR3aa: CASSVGRVANYGYTF

v_gene: TRBV7-8
d_gene: NA
abundance: many
j_gene: TRBJ2-7
CDR3nt: TGTGCCAGCAGCTTACCTGGACCATCTGGCGAGCAGTACTTC
CDR3aa: CASSLPGPSGEQYF

v_gene: TRBV20-1
d_gene: TRBD2
abundance: once
j_gene: TRBJ2-7
CDR3nt: TGCAGTGCTAGGGTAGCGGGAGTGGGTTACGAGCAGTACTTC
CDR3aa: CSARVAGVGYEQYF

v_gene: TRBV5-1
d_gene: NA
abundance: medium-sized
j_gene: TRBJ1-2
CDR3nt: TGCGCCAGCAGCTTGTCGGCCGATGGCTACACCTTC
CDR3aa: CASSLSADGYTF

v_gene: TRBV30
d_gene: NA
abundance: many
j_gene: TRBJ2-1
CDR3nt: TGTGCCTGGAGTGACTCGGGGCCGGTGCAGTTCTTC
CDR3aa: CAWSDSGPVQFF

v_gene: TRBV20-1
d_gene: NA
abundance: many
j_gene: TRBJ2-5
CDR3nt: TGCAGTGCTATTGGGGGAGAAGAGACCCAGTACTTC
CDR3aa: CSAIGGEETQYF

v_gene: TRBV2
d_gene: NA
abundance: few
j_gene: TRBJ1-1
CDR3nt: TGTGCCAGCAGTGACCTCGGTGGCACTGAAGCTTTCTTT
CDR3aa: CASSDLGGTEAFF

v_gene: TRBV5-6
d_gene: NA
abundance: many
j_gene: TRBJ2-7
CDR3nt: TGTGCCAGCAGCTTCAACTACGAGCAGTACTTC
CDR3aa: CASSFNYEQYF

v_gene: TRBV20-1
d_gene: NA
abundance: many
j_gene: TRBJ1-1
CDR3nt: TGCAGTGCCGAGAGCACCGGGGGCGCGGGGAACACTGAAGCTTTCTTT
CDR3aa: CSAESTGGAGNTEAFF

v_gene: TRBV5-1
d_gene: TRBD2
abundance: many
j_gene: TRBJ2-2
CDR3nt: TGCGCCAGCAGCTTGGAAGCCGGGACTATAAACACCGGGGAGCTGTTTTTT
CDR3aa: CASSLEAGTINTGELFF

v_gene: TRBV27
d_gene: NA
abundance: many
j_gene: TRBJ2-3
CDR3nt: TGTGCCAGCAAACTCACGGGTACAGATACGCAGTATTTT
CDR3aa: CASKLTGTDTQYF